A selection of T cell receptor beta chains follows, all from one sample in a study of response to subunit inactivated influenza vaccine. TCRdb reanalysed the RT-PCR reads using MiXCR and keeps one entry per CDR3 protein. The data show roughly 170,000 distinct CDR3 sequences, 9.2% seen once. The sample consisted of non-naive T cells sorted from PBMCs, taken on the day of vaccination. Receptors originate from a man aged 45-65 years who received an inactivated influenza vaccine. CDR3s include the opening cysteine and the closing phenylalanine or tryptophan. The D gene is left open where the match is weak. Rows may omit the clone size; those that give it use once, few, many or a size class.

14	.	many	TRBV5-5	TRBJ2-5	CASSLGQIQETQYF	TGTGCCAGCAGCTTGGGACAGATTCAAGAGACCCAGTACTTC
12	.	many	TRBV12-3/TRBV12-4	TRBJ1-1	CASRWGSTEAFF	TGTGCCAGCAGGTGGGGGAGTACTGAAGCTTTCTTT
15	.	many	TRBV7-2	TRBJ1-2	CASSLATWQGTGYTF	TGTGCCAGCAGCTTAGCCACCTGGCAGGGGACTGGCTACACCTTC
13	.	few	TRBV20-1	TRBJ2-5	CSARDRARETQYF	TGCAGTGCTAGAGATCGGGCGCGGGAGACCCAGTACTTC
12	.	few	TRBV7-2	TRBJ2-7	CASSFGASEQYF	TGTGCCAGCAGCTTTGGGGCGTCCGAGCAGTACTTC
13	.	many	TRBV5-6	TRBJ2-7	CASSRDLTYEQYF	TGTGCCAGCAGCCGGGACCTCACCTACGAGCAGTACTTC
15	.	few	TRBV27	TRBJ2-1	CASSPVGVAYNEQFF	TGTGCCAGCAGTCCCGTGGGGGTCGCCTACAATGAGCAGTTCTTC
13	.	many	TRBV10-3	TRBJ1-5	CAIKDGSNQPQHF	TGTGCCATTAAGGACGGAAGCAATCAGCCCCAGCATTTT
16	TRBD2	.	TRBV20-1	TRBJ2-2	CSASSGLAGNTGELFF	TGCAGTGCCTCCTCGGGACTAGCGGGGAACACCGGGGAGCTGTTTTTT
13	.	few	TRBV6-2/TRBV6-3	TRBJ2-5	CASSFLPGEVQYF	TGTGCCAGCAGTTTCCTCCCGGGGGAGGTCCAGTACTTC
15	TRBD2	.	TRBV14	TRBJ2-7	CASSQDRLAGDEQYF	TGTGCCAGCAGCCAAGATCGGCTAGCGGGAGACGAGCAGTACTTC
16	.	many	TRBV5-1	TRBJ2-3	CASSPDRVGGADTQYF	TGCGCCAGCAGCCCGGACAGGGTGGGAGGGGCAGATACGCAGTATTTT
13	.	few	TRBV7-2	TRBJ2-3	CASSSPPGDTQYF	TGTGCCAGCAGCTCCCCTCCGGGCGATACGCAGTATTTT
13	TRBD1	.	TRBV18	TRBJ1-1	CASSQQGGAEAFF	TGTGCCAGCTCGCAACAGGGGGGGGCTGAAGCTTTCTTT
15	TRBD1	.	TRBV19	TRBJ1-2	CASRRPGQTSYGYTF	TGTGCCAGTAGAAGACCGGGACAGACAAGCTATGGCTACACCTTC
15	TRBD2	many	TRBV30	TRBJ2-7	CAWSGEGGIAYEQYF	TGTGCCTGGAGCGGGGAGGGAGGGATCGCCTACGAGCAGTACTTC
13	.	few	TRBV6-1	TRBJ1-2	CASSATGGYGYTF	TGTGCCAGCAGTGCCACAGGTGGCTATGGCTACACCTTC
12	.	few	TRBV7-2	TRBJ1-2	CASSSSQGSYTF	TGTGCCAGCAGCTCCAGTCAGGGGTCTTACACCTTC
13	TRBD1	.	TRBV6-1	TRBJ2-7	CATKGDSTYEQYF	TGTGCCACTAAGGGGGACAGCACCTACGAGCAGTACTTC
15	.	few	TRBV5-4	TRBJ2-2	CASSWGTLNTGELFF	TGTGCCAGCAGCTGGGGGACACTGAACACCGGGGAGCTGTTTTTT
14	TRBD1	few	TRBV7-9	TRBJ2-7	CASSRTGQGYEQYF	TGTGCCAGCAGCCGTACGGGACAGGGCTACGAGCAGTACTTC
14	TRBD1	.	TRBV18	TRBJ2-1	CASSRDRGANEQFF	TGTGCCAGCTCACGGGACAGGGGGGCCAATGAGCAGTTCTTC
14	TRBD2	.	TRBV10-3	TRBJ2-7	CAIRGTSRGSEQYF	TGTGCCATCAGGGGGACTAGCAGGGGGAGCGAGCAGTACTTC
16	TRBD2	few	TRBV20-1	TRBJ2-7	CSAQGGTSGAAYEQYF	TGCAGTGCCCAGGGGGGGACTAGCGGGGCGGCCTACGAGCAGTACTTC
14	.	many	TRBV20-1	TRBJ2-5	CSANLAPIQETQYF	TGCAGTGCTAACCTAGCGCCAATCCAAGAGACCCAGTACTTC
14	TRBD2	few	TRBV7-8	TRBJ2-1	CATKPGLAVNEQFF	TGTGCCACGAAACCGGGACTAGCTGTAAATGAGCAGTTCTTC
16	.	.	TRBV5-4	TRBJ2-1	CASSSDYLSSYNEQFF	TGTGCCAGCAGCTCCGACTACTTGAGCTCCTACAATGAGCAGTTCTTC
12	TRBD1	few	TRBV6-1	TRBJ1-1	CASNRGGTEAFF	TGTGCCAGCAACAGGGGGGGGACTGAAGCTTTCTTT
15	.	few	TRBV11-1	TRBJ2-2	CASSLVASSNGELFF	TGTGCCAGCAGCTTAGTTGCCTCTTCGAACGGGGAGCTGTTTTTT
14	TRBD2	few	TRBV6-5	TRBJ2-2	CASSFGGEAGELFF	TGTGCCAGCAGTTTCGGGGGGGAGGCCGGGGAGCTGTTTTTT
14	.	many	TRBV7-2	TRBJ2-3	CASSLGNTVDTQYF	TGTGCCAGCAGCTTGGGGAATACGGTGGATACGCAGTATTTT
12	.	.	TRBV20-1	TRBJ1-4	CSARQPGEKLFF	TGCAGTGCTCGCCAACCAGGTGAAAAACTGTTTTTT
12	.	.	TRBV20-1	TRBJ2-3	CSARVGTDTQYF	TGCAGTGCTAGAGTGGGCACAGATACGCAGTATTTT
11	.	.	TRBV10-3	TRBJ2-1	CAISDRRMVLF	TGTGCCATCAGTGACCGGAGGATGGTGCTCTTC
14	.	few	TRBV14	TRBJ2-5	CASSLGWGQETQYF	TGTGCCAGCAGCCTAGGATGGGGACAAGAGACCCAGTACTTC
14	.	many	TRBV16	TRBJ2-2	CASSQERVTGELFF	TGTGCCAGCAGCCAAGAACGGGTCACCGGGGAGCTGTTTTTT
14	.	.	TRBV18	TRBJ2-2	CASSPPWGTGELFF	TGTGCCAGCTCACCACCGTGGGGGACCGGGGAGCTGTTTTTT
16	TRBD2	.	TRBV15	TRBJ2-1	CATSRELAGRSHEQFF	TGTGCCACCAGCAGAGAGCTAGCGGGACGGAGCCATGAGCAGTTCTTC
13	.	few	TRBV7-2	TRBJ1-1	CASSFNRNTEAFF	TGTGCCAGCAGCTTTAATCGGAACACTGAAGCTTTCTTT
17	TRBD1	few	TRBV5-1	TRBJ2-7	CASSSVTASGQGGKQYF	TGCGCCAGCAGCTCTGTGACCGCTTCGGGACAGGGTGGGAAGCAGTACTTC
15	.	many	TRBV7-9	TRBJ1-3	CASSLNSFSGNTIYF	TGTGCCAGCAGCTTAAACAGTTTCTCTGGAAACACCATATATTTT
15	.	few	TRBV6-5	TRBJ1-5	CASSYGQGINQPQHF	TGTGCCAGCAGTTACGGGCAGGGGATAAATCAGCCCCAGCATTTT
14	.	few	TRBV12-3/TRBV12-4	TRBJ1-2	CASSKDQVSYGYTF	TGTGCCAGCAGCAAGGATCAGGTCTCCTATGGCTACACCTTC
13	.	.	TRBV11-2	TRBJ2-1	CASSVGVGNEQFF	TGTGCCAGCAGCGTAGGGGTAGGCAATGAGCAGTTCTTC
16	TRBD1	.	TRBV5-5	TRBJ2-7	CSSSLAVRTGGYEQYF	TGTTCCAGCAGCTTGGCCGTGAGGACAGGGGGCTACGAGCAGTACTTC
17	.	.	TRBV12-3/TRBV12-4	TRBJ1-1	CASSLLRGGGRNTEAFF	TGTGCCAGCAGTTTACTGAGAGGCGGGGGGAGGAACACTGAAGCTTTCTTT
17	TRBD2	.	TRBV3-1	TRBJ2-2	CASSQAGLAANTGELFF	TGTGCCAGCAGCCAAGCGGGACTAGCTGCGAACACCGGGGAGCTGTTTTTT
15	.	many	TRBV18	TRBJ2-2	CASSSDQSNTGELFF	TGTGCCAGCTCTTCGGACCAATCGAACACCGGGGAGCTGTTTTTT
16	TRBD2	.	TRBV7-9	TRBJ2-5	CASSLTSGRPRETQYF	TGTGCCAGCAGCTTAACTAGCGGGAGGCCCAGGGAGACCCAGTACTTC
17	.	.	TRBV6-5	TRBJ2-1	CASSYSYRTTLYNEQFF	TGTGCCAGCAGTTACTCATACAGGACAACTCTCTACAATGAGCAGTTCTTC
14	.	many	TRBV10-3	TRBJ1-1	CAISERGGNTEAFF	TGTGCCATCAGTGAACGGGGGGGGAACACTGAAGCTTTCTTT
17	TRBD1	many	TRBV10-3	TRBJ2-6	CAISGGQGRSGANVLTF	TGTGCCATCAGTGGGGGACAGGGGCGCTCTGGGGCCAACGTCCTGACTTTC
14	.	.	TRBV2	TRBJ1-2	CASRPDRSNYGYTF	TGTGCCAGCAGACCGGACAGATCTAACTATGGCTACACCTTC
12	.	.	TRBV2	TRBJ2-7	CASRTDTYEQYF	TGTGCCAGCAGGACCGATACCTACGAGCAGTACTTC
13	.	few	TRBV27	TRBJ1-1	CASSLSRGAEAFF	TGTGCCAGCAGTTTATCACGGGGGGCCGAAGCTTTCTTT
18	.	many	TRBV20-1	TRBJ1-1	CSAREWGYGGSGNTEAFF	TGCAGTGCTAGAGAGTGGGGATACGGAGGGTCGGGGAACACTGAAGCTTTCTTT
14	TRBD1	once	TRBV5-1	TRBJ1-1	CASSSGQIRTEAFF	TGCGCCAGCAGCTCGGGACAGATTCGCACTGAAGCTTTCTTT